This T cell receptor beta chain emerged from a study of blood T cell repertoires in COVID-19. Across the whole study: Both acute and convalescent COVID-19 samples were obtained from the United States, Italy and Spain. The analysed material was cDNA or gDNA that came from T cells, B-cell-depleted T cells, or PBMCs.

Trimming removed 5 bases at V and 2 bases at J, with 10 bases between. The CDR3 totals 13 residues. CDR1 is SGHRS and CDR2 is YFSETQ in the germline V gene. Under the authors' procedure: The assay estimated nucleated cells by amplifying reference gene primers. Generated by immunoSEQ multiplex PCR, the TCRdb table keeps only in-frame clones and is missing some. That table is the source of V, J and clone size, and D and trimming were worked out from the DNA. The data contain fewer than 150,000 clones, about 80% of them singletons. This clone was seen only once. Sequencing was performed on peripheral blood. This TCR derives from a woman aged 40 to 50 with acute or convalescent COVID-19. V usage is TRBV5-1 and J usage is TRBJ2-5, with a weak D call TRBD2 (5 bases). The CDR3 region is CASSRGWQETQYF. The CDR3 region has the DNA TGCGCCAGCAGTCGCGGGTGGCAAGAGACCCAGTACTTC.